The rows below give T cell receptor beta chains drawn from one sample of a study of cytomegalovirus exposure and HLA in healthy donors. Clones were read by immunoSEQ multiplex PCR, and TCRdb kept only the in-frame ones, dropping some. The table includes about 200,000 clones, about 81% detected once. The sample was PBMCs. The receptors stem from a woman aged 30 to 39 in good health and CMV-seronegative. CDR3s include the opening cysteine and the closing phenylalanine or tryptophan. A D gene is named only where the DNA matches it firmly. Clone size, where shown, is once, few, many, or a class for clones that have expanded.

TRBV10-2,TRBJ1-1,.,few,12,CATRSVNTEAFF,TGCGCCACTAGAAGCGTTAACACTGAAGCTTTCTTT
TRBV4-2,TRBJ2-7,.,few,15,CASSHPAEGVDEQYF,TGTGCCAGCAGCCACCCTGCGGAGGGCGTAGACGAGCAGTACTTC
TRBV10-1,TRBJ1-2,.,.,13,CASSVDTNYGYTF,TGCGCCAGCAGTGTAGACACGAACTATGGCTACACCTTC
TRBV5-1,TRBJ2-5,TRBD1,.,19,CASSLAGSGTGGVQETQYF,TGCGCCAGCAGCTTGGCCGGGTCTGGAACAGGGGGTGTCCAAGAGACCCAGTACTTC
TRBV6-1,TRBJ1-5,TRBD1,few,13,CASQQGSNQPQHF,TGTGCCAGCCAACAGGGGAGCAATCAGCCCCAGCATTTT
TRBV11-3,TRBJ2-7,.,.,12,CASSESSYEQYF,TGTGCCAGCAGCGAGAGCTCCTACGAGCAGTACTTC
TRBV9,TRBJ2-7,.,.,14,CASSVAGEAYEQYF,TGTGCCAGCAGCGTAGCGGGGGAAGCCTACGAGCAGTACTTC
TRBV6-5,TRBJ1-5,TRBD1,.,15,CASSPGQGWNQPQHF,TGTGCCAGCAGTCCAGGACAGGGGTGGAATCAGCCCCAGCATTTT
TRBV28,TRBJ1-5,TRBD1,.,15,CASSPRDRGRQPQHF,TGTGCCAGCAGTCCCCGGGACAGGGGGAGACAGCCCCAGCATTTT
TRBV11-2,TRBJ2-1,TRBD2,.,14,CASSYAGGPNEQFF,TGTGCCAGCAGCTATGCGGGGGGGCCGAATGAGCAGTTCTTC
TRBV4-1,TRBJ2-7,.,.,15,CASSPRGASSYEQYF,TGCGCCAGCAGCCCCCGGGGGGCCAGCTCCTACGAGCAGTACTTC
TRBV10-2,TRBJ2-7,TRBD2,.,16,CASSAEASGGPYEQYF,TGCGCCAGCAGTGCCGAGGCTAGCGGGGGCCCCTACGAGCAGTACTTC
TRBV27,TRBJ1-2,.,.,15,CASSLRQVRGYGYTF,TGTGCCAGCAGTTTAAGACAGGTTCGGGGCTATGGCTACACCTTC
TRBV7-9,TRBJ2-5,TRBD1,.,17,CASSSPRGTSGAETQYF,TGTGCCAGCAGCTCCCCCAGGGGGACATCTGGGGCAGAGACCCAGTACTTC
TRBV14,TRBJ1-2,.,.,13,CASSPGQLYGYTF,TGTGCCAGCAGCCCCGGACAGCTCTATGGCTACACCTTC
TRBV5-1,TRBJ1-1,TRBD1,.,17,CASRTGTGGNWNTEAFF,TGCGCCAGCAGAACCGGGACAGGGGGCAACTGGAACACTGAAGCTTTCTTT
TRBV7-2,TRBJ2-7,.,.,13,CASSLTRGVEQYF,TGTGCCAGCAGCTTAACCCGGGGTGTCGAGCAGTACTTC
TRBV28,TRBJ1-2,.,.,16,CASSLSYGRGNYGYTF,TGTGCCAGCAGTTTGAGTTATGGCAGGGGCAACTATGGCTACACCTTC
TRBV19,TRBJ1-5,.,.,15,CASNVQGFGNQPQHF,TGTGCCAGTAACGTGCAGGGCTTCGGCAATCAGCCCCAGCATTTT